This entry concerns a single T cell receptor beta chain. This clone was seen only once. Its antigen target is currently unknown. Base qualities are missing; no much larger clone stands one base away. At one collaborating source in Seattle, patients were enrolled during active infection and were followed longitudinally through the course of disease. Collaborating institutions collected whole blood in K2EDTA tubes following their own protocols. For TCRbeta analysis, collaborators shipped samples as frozen whole blood, isolated PBMCs, or DNA extracted from either of those sample types. This entry belongs to a study of blood T cell repertoires in COVID-19 (dated by TCRdb to the early 2020s). About the full investigation: Samples covering the acute and convalescent phases of COVID-19 were provided by collaborators in the United States, Italy and Spain. A de-identified subject ID, COVID-19 status, age in years and sex were almost always included in the sample metadata. The repertoires were released in a freely available public database meant as a resource for research on the immune response to SARS-CoV-2. The prospective study material was composed of cDNA or gDNA derived from T cells, B-cell-depleted T cells, or PBMCs. Samples were obtained from the ongoing ImmuneRACE study (first 160 participants) and from 1,254 subjects provided by 6 global collaborators. Deeply sampled blood TCRbeta repertoires from subjects exposed to, actively infected with, or recovered from COVID-19 were included in the dataset. Where available, HLA class I and class II types were taken from metadata supplied by the sample provider and were not determined by assay-based typing.

Study-wide findings and limitations: The amount of clinical and demographic metadata varied by source and participant and was provided uncurated.

Per the germline V gene, KGHDR is the CDR1 and SFDVKD is the CDR2. Trimming at the junction amounts to 4 bases on V and 0 bases on J, and the germline ends lie 12 bases apart. From cysteine to phenylalanine, the CDR3 is 16 amino acids long. The sequence is cut down to CDR3 DNA, 48 bases in frame from base 1. TCRbeta CDR3 regions were amplified from genomic DNA by means of the immunoSEQ Assay, a bias-controlled multiplex PCR. The published analysis was carried out like this. The number of nucleated cells in each sample was estimated from the amplification of reference gene primers within the assay. To quantify the absolute abundance of each unique TCRbeta CDR3 rearrangement, sequence reads were collapsed and filtered. For each sample, productive Simpson clonality was calculated by taking the square root of Simpson's diversity index across productive rearrangements. Held by TCRdb, this immuneACCESS table contains in-frame sequences only and omits some clones. Under half of the omission traces to an unresolved V gene where checked; the cause of the rest is unknown. V and J calls and clone size are as listed in that table; D and trimming were resolved from the DNA. Within this sample are over 250,000 clones, with more than 85% of them counted one time only. About 2.2% of the sample is taken by the ten largest.

The clonotype comes from a young woman with COVID-19, enrolled during active disease. The sample consisted of peripheral blood. The rearrangement joined TRBV24-1 to TRBJ1-5; 5 matching bases give a weak D call of TRBD1. CDR3 region: CATSDSGGYSNQPQHF. The DNA sequence is as follows: TGTGCCACCAGTGACTCGGGGGGTTATAGCAATCAGCCCCAGCATTTT.